The 15 T cell receptor beta chains listed next were all sequenced from one sample in a study of cytomegalovirus exposure and HLA in healthy donors. The PCR had 60 Vbeta and 13 Jbeta primers. Data came from immunoSEQ multiplex PCR; TCRdb stores just in-frame clones and leaves some out. Of some 180,000 clones listed, 73% are singletons. Sequenced: PBMCs. The receptors here all came from a woman in her late teens or twenties in good health and CMV-seropositive.

V usage is TRBV7-9 and J usage is TRBJ2-4; 15 bases are a match to TRBD2. Germline V CDR1 and CDR2: SEHNR, FQNEAQ (reference sequence). The CDR3 consists of 18 residues. Trimming removed 4 bases from V and 3 bases from J; junction bases left unmatched: 7. In DNA, the CDR3 is TGTGCCAGCAGCTCGGGACTAGCGGGGGGACGACTCAAAAACATTCAGTACTTC. Translating it yields CASSSGLAGGRLKNIQYF.

This clone appeared a few times. The rearrangement joins TRBV19 to TRBJ1-6; D is uncertain. The CDR3 contains 14 residues. Germline-derived CDR1 and CDR2 are LNHDA and SQIVND (reference sequence). V lost 1 base and J 10 bases, leaving 11 bases between the germline ends. CDR3 DNA sequence: TGTGCCAGTAGTATAGTGGAGGGAAGCTCACCCCTCCACTTT. Amino acids: CASSIVEGSSPLHF.

With regard to this clone: The junction departs from the called germline gene at one end, perhaps through a read error. The V call is TRBV7-9, the J call TRBJ1-1; 7 bases are a match to TRBD1. Germline CDR1 and CDR2: SEHNR and FQNEAQ (reference sequence). CDR3 size: 15 residues. CDR3 bases: TGTTCCAGCAGCTTGGGTGGACAGGCGAACACTGAAGCTTTCTTT. This codes for CSSSLGGQANTEAFF.

V gene TRBV29-1 combines with J gene TRBJ1-2; D might be TRBD1 (5 bases). Germline assignment: CDR1 SQVTM and CDR2 ANQGSEA. The CDR3 loop spans 14 amino acids. The V end was cut by 6 bases, the J end by 2 bases, with 16 bases between. The CDR3 sequence is CSVTGGGSNYGYTF. CDR3 DNA: TGCAGCGTCACGGGTGGGGGGAGCAACTATGGCTACACCTTC.

There are a few counts of this clone. The chain combines TRBV9 with TRBJ1-2; TRBD1 might be the D (5 bases). The V gene lost 0 bases and the J gene lost 6 bases, with 15 bases spanning the gap. Germline-derived CDR1 and CDR2 are SGDLS and YYNGEE. CDR3 size: 15 residues. CDR3 amino acids: CASSVAGGTVHGYTF. The DNA for the CDR3 is TGTGCCAGCAGCGTAGCGGGGGGAACGGTTCATGGCTACACCTTC. The full variable domain, its missing parts supplied by reference TRBV9 and TRBJ1-2, is DSGVTQTPKHLITATGQRVTLRCSPRSGDLSVYWYQQSLDQGLQFLIQYYNGEERAKGNILERFSAQQFPDLHSELNLSSLELGDSALYFCASSVAGGTVHGYTFGSGTRLTVV.

The chain links TRBV6-5 to TRBJ1-5, with 10 positions matching TRBD1. Germline V lookup: CDR1 MNHEY, CDR2 SVGAGI. The CDR3 length is 14 residues. J lost 6 bases, V lost 5 bases, and 4 bases had no gene match. CDR3 in amino acids: CASSGDRGGQPQHF. Here the CDR3 DNA reads TGTGCCAGCAGTGGGGACAGGGGAGGTCAGCCCCAGCATTTT.

This clone occurred a few times. V usage is TRBV4-2 and J usage is TRBJ2-5; 8 bases agree with TRBD2. Matching the DNA end better, TRBJ2-7 makes the J call doubtful. Germline CDR1 LGHNA, CDR2 YNFKEQ. The CDR3 consists of 14 residues. CDR3 protein: CASSLAGTPYEQYF. The CDR3 region has the DNA TGTGCCAGCAGCCTAGCGGGGACCCCCTACGAGCAGTACTTC.

This chain connects TRBV10-3 to TRBJ1-1, with a weak D call TRBD1 (6 bases). CDR1 ENHRY and CDR2 SYGVKD come from the germline V gene. Trimming took off 2 bases at V and 7 bases at J, with 11 bases between the two ends. CDR3 length: 13 residues. DNA of the CDR3: TGTGCCATCAGTGAGAGGACAGAGATTGAAGCTTTCTTT. Its translation: CAISERTEIEAFF.

V and J are TRBV18 and TRBJ1-4; D gene uncertain. The V and J ends lost 2 bases and 0 bases respectively, with 7 bases between them. The CDR3 extends over 15 amino acids. CDR1 is KGHSH, CDR2 LQKENI, per germline. CDR3 sequence: CASSPYTTTNEKLFF. In nucleotides, the CDR3 is TGTGCCAGCTCACCATACACCACAACTAATGAAAAACTGTTTTTT. The variable domain in full, completed from reference TRBV18 and TRBJ1-4, reads NAGVMQNPRHLVRRRGQEARLRCSPMKGHSHVYWYRQLPEEGLKFMVYLQKENIIDESGMPKERFSAEFPKEGPSILRIQQVVRGDSAAYFCASSPYTTTNEKLFFGSGTQLSVL.

The gene calls are TRBV27 and TRBJ1-6; TRBD1 might be the D (5 bases). Trimming cost V 6 bases and J 7 bases, with 13 bases left between them. The CDR3 length is 14 residues. Germline loops: CDR1 MNHEY, CDR2 SMNVEV (reference sequence). The CDR3 region is CASSQTGYNSPLHF. Here the CDR3 DNA reads TGTGCCAGCAGCCAAACAGGATACAATTCACCCCTCCACTTT.

The V call is TRBV18, the J call TRBJ1-5; 7 bases are shared with TRBD1. V trimming: 5 bases; J trimming: 6 bases; junction bases outside the gene matches: 10. CDR1 KGHSH and CDR2 LQKENI come from the germline V gene. This CDR3 has 15 amino acids. CDR3 DNA sequence: TGTGCCAGCTCAACCGGGACAGACAACCGTCAGCCCCAGCATTTT. This sequence encodes CASSTGTDNRQPQHF.

This clone was counted between two and nine times. The genes are TRBV9 and TRBJ2-7; possible D gene TRBD2, 6 bases. CDR3 length equals 14 residues. Germline CDR1 is SGDLS and CDR2 is YYNGEE. V shed 0 bases and J shed 3 bases, with 10 bases lying between them. The CDR3 DNA reads TGTGCCAGCAGCGTAGCGGGGGACGACTACGAGCAGTACTTC. As protein: CASSVAGDDYEQYF.

This clone occurred once. The chain is built from TRBV18 and TRBJ2-7, with TRBD2 matching 8 bases. V shed 2 bases, J shed 2 bases, and the junction held 5 bases outside the gene matches. The CDR3 contains 15 residues. Germline V gene data show CDR1 as KGHSH and CDR2 as LQKENI. This CDR3 reads CASSPAGGLTYEQYF. Here the CDR3 DNA reads TGTGCCAGCTCACCAGCGGGGGGCCTAACCTACGAGCAGTACTTC.

V gene TRBV27 combines with J gene TRBJ2-7, with D tentatively TRBD1 (5 bases). V was trimmed by 4 bases and J by 0 bases, leaving 13 bases between them. This CDR3 spans 15 amino acids. CDR1 and CDR2 from the germline V gene are MNHEY and SMNVEV (reference sequence). For the CDR3, the DNA is TGTGCCAGCAGTTCCAGGGCCCTGGGCTCCTACGAGCAGTACTTC. Amino acid sequence: CASSSRALGSYEQYF.

This rearrangement joins TRBV5-5 to TRBJ2-2; 10 bases agree with TRBD1. Germline V lookup: CDR1 SGHKS, CDR2 YYEKEE (reference sequence). V lost 4 bases, J lost 4 bases, and 13 bases stayed unmatched. The length of the CDR3 is 18 residues. For the CDR3, the DNA is TGTGCCAGCAGCCCCCCGGACAGGGGGACTTGGGTCACCGGGGAGCTGTTTTTT. It encodes CASSPPDRGTWVTGELFF.